Listed below are T cell receptor beta chains from one sample, sequenced in a study of metastatic and nonmetastatic thyroid tumors. TCRdb re-analyzed the PCR reads using MiXCR. The data contain 7,300 or so clones, about a third of them singletons. Sequenced material: adjacent normal tissue. These receptors all come from a female donor with papillary thyroid cancer or a benign thyroid nodule (not recorded which). Some clones in this sample may be carry-over from other donors' samples. CDR3s include the opening cysteine and the closing phenylalanine or tryptophan. The D gene is left open where the match is weak. Part of the rows lack a size; the others show once, few, many or a class for expanded clones.

clone_size	d_call	v_call	j_call	cdr3_nt	cdr3_aa
-	TRBD1	TRBV28	TRBJ1-6	TGTGCCAGCAGTTCCCCCGGGACAGCTCTTTTACCCCTCCACTTT	CASSSPGTALLPLHF
-	-	TRBV6-5	TRBJ1-6	TGTGCCAGCAGTTACTTACCAGGACAGCACGGCGGTTCACCGCTCCACTTT	CASSYLPGQHGGSPLHF
-	TRBD1	TRBV28	TRBJ1-4	TGTGCCAGCAGCCGAACAGGGGACGGAGATAATGAAAAACTGTTTTTT	CASSRTGDGDNEKLFF
-	-	TRBV20-1	TRBJ1-6	TGCAGTGCTAGAGATTTGGCCAGGATATATAATTCACCCCTCCACTTT	CSARDLARIYNSPLHF
medium-sized	-	TRBV29-1	TRBJ1-2	TGCAGCGTTGTGGGGGGTGCGGGCTACACCTTC	CSVVGGAGYTF
-	-	TRBV5-1	TRBJ2-5	TGCGCCAGCAGCTTGGGACCGGTGGGGGCTTTAGAGACCCAGTACTTC	CASSLGPVGALETQYF
few	-	TRBV6-1	TRBJ2-2	TGTGCCAGCAGCGGACAGAGGGGTCGGAACACCGGGGAGCTGTTTTTT	CASSGQRGRNTGELFF
-	TRBD1	TRBV6-1	TRBJ1-5	TGTGCCAGCAGTCACCGGGACAGGGGGAATCAGCCCCAGCATTTT	CASSHRDRGNQPQHF
-	TRBD2	TRBV4-2	TRBJ2-7	TGTGCCAGCAGCCAAATAGCGGGGGGATTATCCGAGCAGTACTTC	CASSQIAGGLSEQYF
few	-	TRBV6-1	TRBJ1-2	TGTGCCAGCAGTGAACGGGGGTCGAGAGGTGGCTACACCTTC	CASSERGSRGGYTF
-	-	TRBV6-2/TRBV6-3	TRBJ1-3	TGTGCCAGCAGACCTCCCCGGGGGGCATCTGGAAACACCATATATTTT	CASRPPRGASGNTIYF
large	-	TRBV6-1	TRBJ2-7	TGTGCCAGCAGTTCCGGACTCACCTACGAGCAGTACTTC	CASSSGLTYEQYF
few	-	TRBV5-1	TRBJ1-6	TGCGCCAGCAGCTTGGTATCCGGGGGCGGTTCACCCCTCCACTTT	CASSLVSGGGSPLHF
medium-sized	-	TRBV7-9	TRBJ1-4	TGTGCCAGCAGCCCCCTGACAGGTCAGGAAAAACTGTTTTTT	CASSPLTGQEKLFF
few	TRBD1	TRBV6-1	TRBJ1-2	TGTGCCAGCAGTTCCGACAGGGTTCCTAACTATGGCTACACCTTC	CASSSDRVPNYGYTF
few	TRBD1	TRBV6-5	TRBJ1-2	TGTGCCAGCAGTTTACAGGGGACTCACTACACCTTC	CASSLQGTHYTF
-	-	TRBV12-3/TRBV12-4	TRBJ2-3	TGTGCCAGCAGTTTGGGCAGTTGGGCCCTCACAGATACTCAGTATTTT	CASSLGSWALTDTQYF
-	TRBD1	TRBV12-3/TRBV12-4	TRBJ1-1	TGTGCCAGCAGTGCGACAGGGGCTAGGATTGAAGCTTTCTTT	CASSATGARIEAFF
once	-	TRBV5-5	TRBJ1-1	TGTGCCAGCACCGAAGGGAATGAAGCTTTCTTT	CASTEGNEAFF
-	-	TRBV18	TRBJ1-2	TGTGCCAGCTCACCACGCGGGACGGAGGAAATAGGCTACACCTTC	CASSPRGTEEIGYTF
few	TRBD2	TRBV19	TRBJ2-1	TGTGCCAGTACCATTGCTAGCGGGGACAATGAGCAGTTCTTC	CASTIASGDNEQFF
few	-	TRBV20-1	TRBJ2-7	TGCAGTGCGACCAAATCGGGACTCCCGGAGGGCTACGAGCAGTACTTC	CSATKSGLPEGYEQYF
-	-	TRBV19	TRBJ2-7	TGTGCCAGTAGTAGCGACCGGGACCGATCTCCGAAGCAGTACTTC	CASSSDRDRSPKQYF
many	-	TRBV25-1	TRBJ1-2	TGTGCCAGCAGTGAAGGGGGGGGGGGCTACACCTTC	CASSEGGGGYTF
-	-	TRBV5-5	TRBJ2-7	TGTGCCAGCAGCTTGGTGTTCGGGGGCGAGTACGAGCAGTACTTC	CASSLVFGGEYEQYF
-	-	TRBV19	TRBJ2-5	TGTGCCAGCCAGTTGGGGGCGGGGACCCAAGAGACCCAGTACTTC	CASQLGAGTQETQYF
many	TRBD2	TRBV3-1	TRBJ2-3	TGTGCCAGCAGCCCGACTAGCGGGAGCACAGATACGCAGTATTTT	CASSPTSGSTDTQYF
-	-	TRBV15	TRBJ2-3	TGCGCCACCAGAAGAGATACCCTAGCCGGGGCTAGCACAGATACGCAGTATTTT	CATRRDTLAGASTDTQYF
-	-	TRBV20-1	TRBJ1-5	TGCAGTGCTAGTGGCTACAATCAGCCCCAGCATTTT	CSASGYNQPQHF
few	-	TRBV7-4	TRBJ2-1	TGTGCCAGCAGGGATGACAATGAGCAGTTCTTC	CASRDDNEQFF
-	TRBD2	TRBV2	TRBJ2-7	TGTGCCATCAGTGAATGGGCTAGCGGGGGGCTCTACGAGCAGTACTTC	CAISEWASGGLYEQYF
few	TRBD1	TRBV6-1	TRBJ2-7	TGTGCCGTCAAAGGACAGGCCGACGGCGAGTACGAGCAGTACTTC	CAVKGQADGEYEQYF
few	TRBD1	TRBV6-2/TRBV6-3	TRBJ2-2	TGTGCCAGCAGTTACCCTCGGACAGGGGGAACCGGGGAGCTGTTTTTT	CASSYPRTGGTGELFF
-	TRBD1	TRBV20-1	TRBJ2-7	TGCAGTGGGGTCCCGGGACAGGGCTCCTACGAGCAGTACTTC	CSGVPGQGSYEQYF